The clone carrying this T cell receptor (beta chain) was detected many times. Its specificity is not known. The sample originates from a study of T cells after yellow fever vaccination. Study-wide points: Weaker in magnitude, the secondary response showed a faster peak on day 5 versus 15. The bulk population could contribute abundant contaminating clonotypes to FACS-sorted repertoires. Post-booster reappearance was seen for most primary-vaccination clones (about 96% CD4, roughly 91% CD8).

The authors made TCR cDNA by 5'RACE template switching, adding a universal primer site and UMIs. MiXCR was run by TCRdb on the 5' RACE reads, yielding one entry per CDR3 protein. The sample gives over 150,000 distinct CDR3 sequences, approximately 6.2% of which show up once; less than 3.5% is in the top ten. This material consisted of CD4+ T cells sorted from PBMCs, taken on the day of the first yellow fever vaccination. This receptor was obtained from a young man who received the YFV17D yellow fever vaccine.

CDR3 amino acids: CASSSNSGGKIYEQYF. DNA of the CDR3: TGTGCCAGCAGTTCCAATAGCGGGGGGAAGATTTACGAGCAGTACTTC. This chain joins TRBV12-3 or TRBV12-4 and TRBJ2-7; 10 bases are a match to TRBD2. This CDR3 has 16 residues. Trimming took 4 bases from V and 4 from J; bases not matched to a gene: 10.